This T cell receptor beta chain was recorded in a study of blood T cell repertoires in COVID-19 (dated by TCRdb to 2019 to 2021). Study-wide context: Samples covering the acute and convalescent phases of COVID-19 were provided by collaborators in the United States, Italy and Spain. Nearly every sample came with metadata listing a de-identified subject ID, COVID-19 status, age in years and sex. The prospective study material was composed of cDNA or gDNA derived from T cells, B-cell-depleted T cells, or PBMCs. The repertoires were released in a freely available public database intended as a resource for research on the immune response to SARS-CoV-2. Where available, HLA class I and class II types were obtained from metadata supplied by the sample provider rather than from assay-based typing. The dataset comprised deeply sampled blood TCRbeta repertoires from subjects exposed to, actively infected with, or recovered from COVID-19. Samples were obtained from the ongoing ImmuneRACE study (first 160 participants) and from 1,254 subjects provided by 6 global collaborators.

As concerns this clone: Its binding antigen is unknown. Base qualities are missing; no much larger clone stands one base away.

The immunoSEQ Assay, a bias-controlled multiplex PCR, was used to amplify TCRbeta CDR3 regions from genomic DNA. On the study's bioinformatics: Nucleated cell counts per sample were estimated from amplification of reference gene primers within the assay. Sequence reads were collapsed and filtered to measure the absolute abundance of every unique TCRbeta CDR3 rearrangement. For each sample, productive Simpson clonality was calculated by taking the square root of Simpson's diversity index across productive rearrangements. TCRdb carries this immuneACCESS record with in-frame sequences only. Its versions omit some clonotypes, under half of them owing to an unresolved V gene in the studies checked, with the rest unexplained. Clone size and V and J calls were adopted from that table, with D and trimming inferred from the DNA. Present in this sample are about 120,000 clones, over 70% of which were seen just once. The ten top clones hold 25% to 30% of the sample.

V gives up 6 bases and J gives up 1 base, and the segment between their germline ends measures 6 bases. The CDR3 has 12 amino acids, counting the end cysteine and phenylalanine. Of the read, only the CDR3 DNA is kept; its 36 bases are in frame from base 1. The germline V gene (reference sequence) specifies MNHNY as CDR1 and SVGAGI as CDR2. Overall study outcomes, separate from this receptor: How much clinical and demographic metadata was included differed by source and by participant, and the metadata was provided uncurated.

Collaborating institutions collected whole blood in K2EDTA tubes following their own protocols. For TCRbeta analysis, collaborator samples were shipped as frozen whole blood, as isolated PBMCs, or as DNA extracted from either sample type. This clonotype was sampled from a woman between 70 and 85 years old with acute or convalescent COVID-19. This sequence uses TRBV6-6 and TRBJ1-1, with no confidently assigned D gene. Sequencing input: peripheral blood. CDR3 protein: CASRAGNTEAFF. At the DNA level, the sequence is TGTGCCAGCAGGGCGGGGAACACTGAAGCTTTCTTT.